The rows below give T cell receptor beta chains drawn from one sample of a study of blood T cell repertoires in COVID-19. Measured with immunoSEQ multiplex PCR; TCRdb has only the in-frame clones, and not every one. The table includes roughly 300,000 clones, 70% to 90% detected once. Sequenced sample: peripheral blood. The receptor source for this set is a man between 18 and 35 years old with active or convalescent COVID-19. Both conserved end residues are part of each CDR3. A D gene is named only where the DNA matches it firmly. Some rows have no size entry. The others give once, few or many, or a class for an expanded clone.

j_call,v_call,d_call,clone_size,cdr3_nt,cdr3_aa
TRBJ1-5,TRBV19,-,-,TGTGCCAGTAGTATTCTTGGGGACATCTCGAATCAGCCCCAGCATTTT,CASSILGDISNQPQHF
TRBJ2-5,TRBV7-2,TRBD2,once,TGTGCCAGCAGCCTCCGCCTCGGGGGGGCCGAAGAGACCCAGTACTTC,CASSLRLGGAEETQYF
TRBJ1-2,TRBV4-1,-,-,TGCGCCAGCAGCCAAGTTGTAGCGGGGGCCCATGGCTACACCTTC,CASSQVVAGAHGYTF
TRBJ2-3,TRBV19,TRBD2,once,TGTGCCAGTAGTACTGGACTAGCGGGCAACACAGATACGCAGTATTTT,CASSTGLAGNTDTQYF
TRBJ1-2,TRBV18,-,-,TGTGCCAGCTCACCACTATGGGTTGACTTACGGACAGCCGAGGCGGACTATGGCTACACCTTC,CASSPLWVDLRTAEADYGYTF
TRBJ2-2,TRBV12-5,TRBD1,-,TGTGCTAGTACAGGGGGCACCGGGGAGCTGTTTTTT,CASTGGTGELFF
TRBJ2-5,TRBV6-1,TRBD1,-,TGTGCCAGCAGTCCGACAGGGCGCGAGACCCAGTACTTC,CASSPTGRETQYF
TRBJ2-4,TRBV27,TRBD1,-,TGTGCCAGCAGTCCTGACAGGGGTGTTGACATTCAGTACTTC,CASSPDRGVDIQYF
TRBJ1-1,TRBV7-2,-,-,TGTGCCAGCAGCTTAGCCAGGGTGAACACTGAAGCTTTCTTT,CASSLARVNTEAFF
TRBJ2-5,TRBV6-4,TRBD2,-,TGTGCCAGCAGTGAAGTAGCGGGGGACCAAGAGACCCAGTACTTC,CASSEVAGDQETQYF
TRBJ2-1,TRBV4-1,-,-,TGCGCCAGCAGTGGACTCGGATACAATGAGCAGTTCTTC,CASSGLGYNEQFF
TRBJ2-2,TRBV2,-,-,TGTGCCAGCAGTGAAGGCTCAGGGCAGGGCGGGGAGCTGTTTTTT,CASSEGSGQGGELFF
TRBJ1-5,TRBV27,TRBD1,-,TGTGCCAGCAGTCCACGGACAGGGCAGCAGCCCCAGCATTTT,CASSPRTGQQPQHF
TRBJ2-7,TRBV5-1,TRBD1,-,TGCGCCAGCAGTACAGGGGGCGCCTCCTACGAGCAGTACTTC,CASSTGGASYEQYF
TRBJ1-5,TRBV7-8,-,few,TGTGCCAGCAGCGTGGGACAAAGCAATCAGCCCCAGCATTTT,CASSVGQSNQPQHF
TRBJ2-7,TRBV7-9,-,-,TGTGCCAGCAGCTTAGCAGGCACAGGATCCTACGAGCAGTACTTC,CASSLAGTGSYEQYF
TRBJ1-1,TRBV4-2,-,-,TGTGCCAGCAGCCAGCAGGGGACCACTGAAGCTTTCTTT,CASSQQGTTEAFF
TRBJ2-2,TRBV19,TRBD2,-,TGTGCCAGCCGACCCCCGACTAGCTACACCGGGGAGCTGTTTTTT,CASRPPTSYTGELFF
TRBJ1-2,TRBV5-1,-,once,TGCGCCAGCAGCTTGGAGCGTGATTATGGCTACACCTTC,CASSLERDYGYTF
TRBJ2-1,TRBV10-3,TRBD2,-,TGTGCCATCAGTGGGGCTAGCGGGGGAGCTAGCTCCTACAATGAGCAGTTCTTC,CAISGASGGASSYNEQFF
TRBJ2-2,TRBV4-3,-,few,TGCGCCAGCAGCCAAGAGGGGGCAGCTGGCTCAATGAACACCGGGGAGCTGTTTTTT,CASSQEGAAGSMNTGELFF
TRBJ1-2,TRBV5-6,TRBD1,-,TGTGCCAGCAGACGTGCGGGACAGGACTATGGCTACACCTTC,CASRRAGQDYGYTF
TRBJ2-1,TRBV6-5,TRBD2,-,TGTGCCAGCAGGCTTAGCGGGGGGATTTACAATGAGCAGTTCTTC,CASRLSGGIYNEQFF
TRBJ2-5,TRBV5-1,TRBD1,-,TGCGCCAGCAGCCGGACAGGACATCAAGAGACCCAGTACTTC,CASSRTGHQETQYF
TRBJ2-2,TRBV6-1,TRBD2,-,TGTGCCAGCAGTGAGGGACTAGCGGGGGGTTACACCGGGGAGCTGTTTTTT,CASSEGLAGGYTGELFF
TRBJ2-7,TRBV5-4,-,few,TGTGCCAGCAGCTCCGACAGCCCCAGTCTCTACGAGCAGTACTTC,CASSSDSPSLYEQYF
TRBJ2-7,TRBV11-2,-,-,TGTGCCAGCAGCTTAGGTAGCACCTACGAGCAGTACTTC,CASSLGSTYEQYF
TRBJ1-4,TRBV5-6,-,-,TGTGCCAGCAGCTCCCTTACGGGGGAAGCTAATGAAAAACTGTTTTTT,CASSSLTGEANEKLFF
TRBJ2-5,TRBV2,-,-,TGTGCCAGCCTTAAAGAGGGAGAGACCCAGTACTTC,CASLKEGETQYF
TRBJ1-2,TRBV18,TRBD1,few,TGTGCCAGCTCACGAGACAGGGATAACTATGGCTACACCTTC,CASSRDRDNYGYTF
TRBJ2-7,TRBV11-2,TRBD1,-,TGTGCCAGCAGCTTCACAGACAGGGACTACGAGCAGTACTTC,CASSFTDRDYEQYF
TRBJ2-7,TRBV20-1,TRBD1,-,TGCAGTGCTAGTACAGGACAGGGAAGGGGCGAGCAGTACTTC,CSASTGQGRGEQYF
TRBJ2-3,TRBV25-1,TRBD2,-,TGTGCCAGCAGTGACAGGCGGGGGGCAAACACAGATACGCAGTATTTT,CASSDRRGANTDTQYF
TRBJ1-1,TRBV12-5,TRBD1,few,TGTGCTAGTGCCCCGGGACAGGGGGCGAATACTGAAGCTTTCTTT,CASAPGQGANTEAFF
TRBJ2-7,TRBV2,-,-,TGTGCCAGCTCGCAGGAAGTCTCCTACGAGCAGTACTTC,CASSQEVSYEQYF
TRBJ1-1,TRBV11-1,-,-,TGTGCCAGCAGCTTATTCAAGAACACTGAAGCTTTCTTT,CASSLFKNTEAFF
TRBJ1-1,TRBV19,-,-,TGTGCCAGCCGTCGGGGGGCTGAAGCTTTCTTT,CASRRGAEAFF
TRBJ2-7,TRBV7-2,-,-,TGTGCCAGCAGCTTAGTTTTGCGGGGGCCTCGGAACGAGCAGTACTTC,CASSLVLRGPRNEQYF
TRBJ1-2,TRBV10-3,-,-,TGTGCCATCAGTGAGTCAGGACGGGGGTATGGCTACACCTTC,CAISESGRGYGYTF
TRBJ1-2,TRBV2,TRBD1,-,TGTGCCAGCAGTGAAAGGGGGACAGGGGGTCGGCTTAACTATGGCTACACCTTC,CASSERGTGGRLNYGYTF
TRBJ2-2,TRBV5-6,-,once,TGTGCCAGCAGCTTGCCGGGGAACACCGGGGAGCTGTTTTTT,CASSLPGNTGELFF
TRBJ1-5,TRBV4-3,-,once,TGCGCCAGCAGCCAAGGGAGGGGCGATCAGCCCCAGCATTTT,CASSQGRGDQPQHF
TRBJ1-1,TRBV7-9,-,-,TGTGCCAGCAGCTTTGGGGGGGTTACTGAAGCTTTCTTT,CASSFGGVTEAFF
TRBJ2-1,TRBV7-3,-,-,TGTGCCAGCAGCCCCCAAAACAGGGAAGGGGGTGAGCAGTTCTTC,CASSPQNREGGEQFF
TRBJ1-1,TRBV27,-,once,TGTGCCAGCAGTCGAGGGGGGGTGGCGGGCACTGAAGCTTTCTTT,CASSRGGVAGTEAFF
TRBJ1-2,TRBV11-2,-,-,TGTGCCAGCAGCTTCTTTCTCGGCTACACCTTC,CASSFFLGYTF
TRBJ2-7,TRBV11-2,TRBD1,-,TGTGCCAGCAGCCGCAAGACAGGGCCTTCCTACGAGCAGTACTTC,CASSRKTGPSYEQYF
TRBJ2-5,TRBV3-1/TRBV3-2,TRBD2,-,TGTGCCAGCAGCCAAGGACTAGCGGGTAAGGGGGCTGAGACCCAGTACTTC,CASSQGLAGKGAETQYF
TRBJ2-7,TRBV4-1,-,-,TGCGCCAGCAGCCGCAGGGTGAGTGGTCTCGAGCAGTACTTC,CASSRRVSGLEQYF
TRBJ2-1,TRBV5-1,TRBD2,-,TGCGCCAGCAGCTTAGGACTAGCGGGGGGGCATGAGCAGTTCTTC,CASSLGLAGGHEQFF
TRBJ1-1,TRBV7-9,TRBD1,-,TGTGCCAGCAGCTCGTCCCGGGACAGTTTCACTGAAGCTTTCTTT,CASSSSRDSFTEAFF
TRBJ1-4,TRBV15,-,-,TGTGCCACCAGCGACAGAAAGGATGAAAAACTGTTTTTT,CATSDRKDEKLFF
TRBJ1-3,TRBV5-4,-,-,TGTGCCAGCAGCTTGGGGGGCAGCTCTGGAAACACCATATATTTT,CASSLGGSSGNTIYF
TRBJ1-1,TRBV12-5,-,-,TGTGCTAGTGCCCTGAGGGCAGGGGTCATGAACACTGAAGCTTTCTTT,CASALRAGVMNTEAFF
TRBJ2-1,TRBV12-3/TRBV12-4,-,-,TGTGCCACTCGACCATCGGCAGGGGAGCAGTTCTTC,CATRPSAGEQFF